This T cell receptor beta chain is drawn from a study of tumor-infiltrating lymphocytes in primary liver carcinoma. Study as a whole: Aged between 30 and 69 years, the patients were men and women. The tumors, T1-T3 N0M0 lesions, were roughly 4.2 to 11 cm across. Findings of the study overall: Tumor tissue displayed a significantly greater top-250-clone fraction than blood (p = 0.039). Tumor region pairs outstripped tumor-adjacent and tumor-blood pairs in overlap.

CDR1 and CDR2 from the germline V gene are SQVTM and ANQGSEA. The CDR3 has 12 amino acids. Between the trimmed V and J ends, which lost 4 bases and 3 bases, there was a span of 10 bases. The authors made TCR beta cDNA from approximately 500 ng total RNA with a constant-region primer. Slightly modified ARM-PCR with three nested multiplex PCR rounds yielded TCR beta libraries. Use of TRBV1-TRBV30 forward primers with a C-beta reverse primer characterized the first two PCR rounds, which lasted around 9 cycles each. TCRdb independently ran MiXCR on the multiplex PCR reads; one entry per CDR3 protein. The sample has about 310,000 distinct CDR3 sequences; more than 55% are singletons. Ten or more counts support this clonotype. Its target is unknown. Blood RNA came from unsorted whole blood; germline DNA was also extracted.

The chain employs TRBV29-1 and TRBJ2-7; possibly TRBD1 for D (5 bases). This TCR came from a man aged 40-49 years with primary liver carcinoma and hepatitis B virus infection. The sequenced sample consisted of peripheral blood. The chain's CDR3 is CSVARGYYEQYF. CDR3 coding DNA: TGCAGCGTTGCTAGGGGATACTACGAGCAGTACTTC.